Below, 29 T cell receptor beta chains from the same sample are listed, as sequenced in a study of beta chain features in type 1 diabetes. Every bit of the isolated RNA underwent reverse transcription, so sequencing read expressed TCRB transcripts. The assay was immunoSEQ multiplex PCR, and TCRdb's table has in-frame clones only and misses some. This table holds about 450,000 clones, roughly 11% found once. The sample taken for sequencing was naive CD4+ T cells from blood. These receptors were obtained from a woman younger than 35 in good health.

In its sample, this clone was seen a few times. This sequence joins TRBV4-1 and TRBJ1-6, with D possibly matching TRBD1 (5 bases). This CDR3 is 17 amino acids long. The germline CDR1 and CDR2 sequences are MGHRA and YSYEKL. The V and J ends lost 6 bases and 6 bases respectively, with 21 bases between them. CDR3 DNA sequence: TGCGCCAGCAGAGCCCGACAGCTTTCTGATGGTAATTCACCCCTCCACTTT. Protein: CASRARQLSDGNSPLHF.

This sequence joins TRBV6-5 and TRBJ1-3, with a tentative D call TRBD1 (5 bases). There are 15 residues in the CDR3. Trimming cost V 5 bases and J 5 bases, with 16 bases left between them. Germline CDR1 and CDR2: MNHEY and SVGAGI. CDR3 sequence (DNA): TGTGCCAGCAGTCCTGGGACGGGGGGACGAAACACCATATATTTT. This gives the protein CASSPGTGGRNTIYF.

The J gene is TRBJ2-7, the V gene TRBV5-6, with TRBD1 as a possible D gene (5 bases). V was shortened by 0 bases and J by 3 bases, with 13 bases between the two germline ends. Germline V lookup: CDR1 SGHDT, CDR2 YYEEEE. This CDR3 spans 15 amino acids. The CDR3: CASSLAGRGDYEQYF. CDR3 coding DNA: TGTGCCAGCAGCTTGGCCGGTAGGGGCGACTACGAGCAGTACTTC.

This clone has more than one count but fewer than ten. The chain is built from TRBV5-4 and TRBJ2-7, with TRBD2 matching 14 bases. The CDR3 contains 15 residues. Trimming at V came to 3 bases and at J to 8 bases, leaving 7 bases not matched to a gene. Germline CDR1 is SGHNT and CDR2 is YYREEE (reference sequence). CDR3 DNA: TGTGCCAGCAGCTCCCCCGGGACTAGCGGGAGAAAGCAGTACTTC. Translating it yields CASSSPGTSGRKQYF.

This rearrangement joins TRBV14 to TRBJ2-1; tentatively, D is TRBD2 (7 bases). V gave up 4 bases and J gave up 4 bases, with 23 bases separating them. Germline assignment: CDR1 SGHDN and CDR2 FVKESK. CDR3 length: 18 residues. CDR3 residues: CASSPVRGGGRTYNEQFF. In DNA form, the CDR3 reads TGTGCCAGCAGCCCGGTTAGGGGGGGCGGAAGAACTTACAATGAGCAGTTCTTC.

The chain uses TRBV7-9 and TRBJ2-7, with D tentatively TRBD1 (6 bases). CDR3 length: 14 residues. The germline CDR1 and CDR2 sequences are SEHNR and FQNEAQ (reference sequence). The V and J ends lost 2 bases and 0 bases respectively, with 8 bases between them. CDR3 region: CASSLTGSSYEQYV. The CDR3 DNA follows: TGTGCCAGCAGCTTAACAGGGTCCTCCTACGAGCAGTACGTC.

V usage is TRBV4-3 and J usage is TRBJ2-3; 11 bases fit TRBD2. Trimming cost V 0 bases and J 5 bases; bases outside gene matches: 7. The CDR3 runs 17 residues. CDR1 LGHNA and CDR2 YSLEER come from the germline V gene. CDR3 in amino acids: CASSQDGIAGGQDTQYF. DNA for the CDR3: TGCGCCAGCAGCCAAGACGGAATAGCGGGAGGGCAAGATACGCAGTATTTT.

This clone was detected only a few times. The chain has TRBV18 and TRBJ2-7; 7 bases align to TRBD2. Trimming at V came to 7 bases and at J to 5 bases, leaving 8 bases not matched to a gene. Per the germline V gene, CDR1 is KGHSH and CDR2 is LQKENI. This CDR3 spans 13 amino acids. CDR3 nucleotides: TGTGCCAGCTGGGGCGGGGGAGGCGACGAGCAGTACGTC. Translating it yields CASWGGGGDEQYV.

A few counts support this clone. The V call is TRBV19, the J call TRBJ1-1; D gene unclear. Germline loops: CDR1 LNHDA, CDR2 SQIVND (reference sequence). The CDR3 totals 15 residues. The V and J ends lost 6 bases and 6 bases respectively, with 20 bases between them. The CDR3 DNA reads as TGTGCCAGTAGGCTTCTTGGACTGTCTGCCTCTGAAGCTTTCTTT. This sequence encodes CASRLLGLSASEAFF.

This chain uses TRBV25-1 with TRBJ1-3, with D possibly matching TRBD1 (6 bases). The CDR3 runs to 15 residues. The germline CDR1 and CDR2 sequences are MGHDK and SYGVNS. V lost 1 base and J 4 bases, leaving 11 bases between the germline ends. Here the CDR3 reads CASSEWRGTGNTIYF. The CDR3 region has the DNA TGTGCCAGCAGTGAATGGAGAGGGACAGGAAACACCATATATTTT.

This chain uses TRBV5-1 with TRBJ2-1; D is possibly TRBD2 (5 bases). The CDR3 spans 18 residues. Germline assignment: CDR1 SGHRS and CDR2 YFSETQ. The ends were cut back, 1 base at V and 0 bases at J, with 17 bases in the middle. The DNA of the CDR3 is TGCGCCAGCAGCTTGCCGAGCGGAAGAGGGAGCTCCTACAATGAGCAGTTCTTC. This translates into CASSLPSGRGSSYNEQFF.

This clone was detected only a few times. The rearrangement uses TRBV6-6 and TRBJ2-2; the D gene could be TRBD1 or TRBD2 (5 bases each). Deletions cut 5 bases from V and 0 bases from J, with 10 bases between. Per germline, CDR1 MNHNY and CDR2 SVGAGI (reference sequence). This CDR3 region has 15 residues. CDR3 in DNA: TGTGCCAGCAGTGCCGGGGCAGCGAACACCGGGGAGCTGTTTTTT. Residues: CASSAGAANTGELFF.

This chain joins TRBV7-9 and TRBJ2-3, with 10 bases matching TRBD2. Germline V CDR1 and CDR2: SEHNR, FQNEAQ (reference sequence). Germline trimming cut 6 bases from V and 2 bases from J; bases unmatched to any gene: 8. The CDR3 has 16 amino acids. The CDR3 DNA reads TGTGCCAGCAGAACGCTAGCGGGGGAACCCACAGATACGCAGTATTTT. Residues: CASRTLAGEPTDTQYF. Supplemented by reference TRBV7-9 and TRBJ2-3, the full variable domain reads DTGVSQNPRHKITKRGQNVTFRCDPISEHNRLYWYRQTLGQGPEFLTYFQNEAQLEKSRLLSDRFSAERPKGSFSTLEIQRTEQGDSAMYLCASRTLAGEPTDTQYFGPGTRLTVL.

The genes are TRBV5-1 and TRBJ2-3, with D possibly matching TRBD1 (6 bases). Germline-derived CDR1 and CDR2 are SGHRS and YFSETQ. The CDR3 extends over 14 amino acids. V was pared by 3 bases and J by 1 base, with 9 bases between. The CDR3 coding sequence is TGCGCCAGCAGCTCCGGACAGCGCACAGATACGCAGTATTTT. This gives the protein CASSSGQRTDTQYF.

CDR3 bases: TGTGCCAGCTCAAAGATAAGGGCTGGCTACACCTTC. It encodes CASSKIRAGYTF. The chain combines TRBV9 with TRBJ1-2; D remains ambiguous. With 7 bases removed from V and 7 bases from J, the gap between germline ends came to 14 bases. Germline V gene sequence: CDR1 SGDLS, CDR2 YYNGEE. The CDR3 contains 12 residues. The variable domain in full, completed from reference TRBV9 and TRBJ1-2, reads DSGVTQTPKHLITATGQRVTLRCSPRSGDLSVYWYQQSLDQGLQFLIQYYNGEERAKGNILERFSAQQFPDLHSELNLSSLELGDSALYFCASSKIRAGYTFGSGTRLTVV.

This clone has more than one count but fewer than ten. CDR3 region: CASSLAMGGQAHQFF. In DNA, the CDR3 is TGTGCCAGCAGCTTAGCTATGGGGGGCCAGGCCCATCAGTTCTTC. The gene calls are TRBV7-2 and TRBJ2-1; either TRBD1 or TRBD2 may supply D (6 bases each). The CDR3 loop spans 15 amino acids. The V gene's germline CDR1 is SGHTA and CDR2 FQGNSA. The V end was cut by 0 bases, the J end by 13 bases, with 19 bases between. The full variable domain, in which reference TRBV7-2 and TRBJ2-1 provide the parts outside the CDR3, is GAGVSQSPSNKVTEKGKDVELRCDPISGHTALYWYRQSLGQGLEFLIYFQGNSAPDKSGLPSDRFSAERTGGSVSTLTIQRTQQEDSAVYLCASSLAMGGQAHQFFGPGTRLTVL.

Only a few counts were recorded for this clone. The gene calls are TRBV19 and TRBJ1-6, with TRBD1 as a possible D gene (5 bases). The CDR3 length is 12 residues. Germline V gene data show CDR1 as LNHDA and CDR2 as SQIVND (reference sequence). Deletions cut 6 bases from V and 7 bases from J, with 7 bases between. The CDR3 sequence: CASRGPNSPLHF. CDR3 in DNA: TGTGCCAGTAGGGGACCGAATTCACCCCTCCACTTT.

This clone has just a few counts. This chain links TRBV5-1 with TRBJ2-5; D ambiguous. Trimming removed 0 bases at V and 1 base at J, with 7 bases between. This CDR3 contains 14 residues. Germline V gives CDR1 SGHRS, CDR2 YFSETQ. The CDR3 sequence is CASSLATSQETQYF. As DNA, the CDR3 is TGCGCCAGCAGCTTGGCGACCTCCCAAGAGACCCAGTACTTC.

This chain links TRBV11-2 with TRBJ2-3; D possibly uses TRBD1 or TRBD2 (7 bases each). The CDR3 runs 15 residues. CDR1 is SGHAT and CDR2 is FQNNGV in the germline V gene. Trimming took 8 bases from V and 3 from J, leaving 18 bases between them. The CDR3 sequence is CASVIGGGGTDTQYF. CDR3 coding DNA: TGTGCCAGCGTCATAGGGGGCGGGGGAACAGATACGCAGTATTTT. Full variable domain (remainder filled in from reference TRBV11-2 and TRBJ2-3): EAGVAQSPRYKIIEKRQSVAFWCNPISGHATLYWYQQILGQGPKLLIQFQNNGVVDDSQLPKDRFSAERLKGVDSTLKIQPAKLEDSAVYLCASVIGGGGTDTQYFGPGTRLTVL.

CDR3: CASSLWGLAKNIQYF. In nucleotides, the CDR3 is TGTGCCAGCAGCTTGTGGGGCTTAGCCAAAAACATTCAGTACTTC. This rearrangement joins TRBV5-6 to TRBJ2-4, with D perhaps TRBD1 (5 bases). V lost 1 base and J 0 bases, leaving 8 bases between the germline ends. The germline V gene encodes CDR1 SGHDT and CDR2 YYEEEE. The CDR3 is made up of 15 amino acids.

This clone was observed a handful of times. Sequence at one end of the junction differs from germline and may be a read error. The V and J genes are TRBV28 and TRBJ2-3, with 7 bases identical to TRBD2. Germline CDR1 and CDR2: MDHEN and SYDVKM. The CDR3 consists of 12 residues. CDR3: CASSSGLVDGHF. In DNA, the CDR3 is TGTGCCAGCAGTTCCGGACTAGTAGACGGGCATTTT.

The table lists this clone with a few counts. The chain carries TRBV7-6 and TRBJ2-2; D tentatively fits TRBD1 or TRBD2 (5 bases each). Germline V gene data show CDR1 as SGHVS and CDR2 as FNYEAQ. The V gene lost 5 bases and the J gene lost 0 bases, with 10 bases spanning the gap. The CDR3 sequence is 15 residues long. The CDR3 DNA reads as TGTGCCAGCAGCCTCCGGGGCCCGAACACCGGGGAGCTGTTTTTT. Its translation is CASSLRGPNTGELFF.

The V call is TRBV5-4, the J call TRBJ2-3; D is undetermined. Germline CDR1 is SGHNT and CDR2 is YYREEE (reference sequence). Deletions cut 3 bases from V and 2 bases from J, with 13 bases between. The CDR3 is 15 amino acids. CDR3 amino acids: CASSSVTLHTDTQYF. The CDR3 DNA follows: TGTGCCAGCAGCTCGGTAACACTCCACACAGATACGCAGTATTTT. The entire variable domain, with the rest obtained from reference TRBV5-4 and TRBJ2-3, is as follows: ETGVTQSPTHLIKTRGQQVTLRCSSQSGHNTVSWYQQALGQGPQFIFQYYREEENGRGNFPPRFSGLQFPNYSSELNVNALELDDSALYLCASSSVTLHTDTQYFGPGTRLTVL.

The genes are TRBV4-2 and TRBJ1-1; D call uncertain. The germline CDR1 and CDR2 sequences are LGHNA and YNFKEQ. V was cut by 0 bases and J by 12 bases, with 8 bases left in between. CDR3 length: 11 amino acids. CDR3 sequence reads: CASSQDRVSFF. The CDR3 DNA reads as TGTGCCAGCAGCCAAGATCGAGTGTCTTTCTTT.

This clone was seen only a few times. The rearrangement joins TRBV7-9 to TRBJ1-2; 7 bases are shared with TRBD1. Trimming took 7 bases from V and 4 from J; bases not matched to a gene: 9. CDR1 and CDR2 (germline): SEHNR, FQNEAQ (reference sequence). The CDR3 covers 14 residues. The CDR3 here is CASTPGQALYGYTF. In DNA form, the CDR3 reads TGTGCCAGCACCCCTGGACAGGCCCTCTATGGCTACACCTTC.

On this clone: The limits of the CDR3 on the DNA are not certain, so only TCRdb's listed CDR3 is given. V usage is TRBV6-6 and J usage is TRBJ2-7; the D call of TRBD2 is as the table states it, not checked on the DNA. Looked up from germline, CDR1 is MNHNY and CDR2 is SVGAGI (reference sequence). The CDR3 is 14 amino acids in total, end residues counted. CDR3 loop: CASSTSGKVREQYF.

The sample holds a few counts of this clone. V is TRBV28 and J is TRBJ1-4; the D gene is possibly TRBD1 (5 bases). The CDR3 is made up of 16 amino acids. Germline-derived CDR1 and CDR2 are MDHEN and SYDVKM. V was cut by 2 bases and J by 5 bases, with 15 bases left in between. CDR3 in amino acids: CASSLGQGIYNEKLFF. The CDR3 DNA is TGTGCCAGCAGTTTAGGACAAGGAATATACAATGAAAAACTGTTTTTT.

The V and J genes are TRBV5-1 and TRBJ1-2; no clear D gene. Trimming stripped 0 bases from V and 4 bases from J, with 7 bases between. The V gene's germline CDR1 is SGHRS and CDR2 YFSETQ. This CDR3 contains 13 residues. The CDR3 sequence is CASSLGLLYGYTF. The CDR3 DNA sequence: TGCGCCAGCAGCTTGGGACTCCTCTATGGCTACACCTTC.

The CDR3: CASSLRGTQETQYF. The CDR3 coding sequence is TGTGCCAGCAGCTTACGGGGTACCCAAGAGACCCAGTACTTC. V usage is TRBV7-8 and J usage is TRBJ2-5; D is perhaps TRBD2 (5 bases). V lost 2 bases and J 1 base, leaving 8 bases between the germline ends. CDR3 size: 14 residues. Germline CDR1 reads SGHVS; CDR2 reads FQNEAQ.